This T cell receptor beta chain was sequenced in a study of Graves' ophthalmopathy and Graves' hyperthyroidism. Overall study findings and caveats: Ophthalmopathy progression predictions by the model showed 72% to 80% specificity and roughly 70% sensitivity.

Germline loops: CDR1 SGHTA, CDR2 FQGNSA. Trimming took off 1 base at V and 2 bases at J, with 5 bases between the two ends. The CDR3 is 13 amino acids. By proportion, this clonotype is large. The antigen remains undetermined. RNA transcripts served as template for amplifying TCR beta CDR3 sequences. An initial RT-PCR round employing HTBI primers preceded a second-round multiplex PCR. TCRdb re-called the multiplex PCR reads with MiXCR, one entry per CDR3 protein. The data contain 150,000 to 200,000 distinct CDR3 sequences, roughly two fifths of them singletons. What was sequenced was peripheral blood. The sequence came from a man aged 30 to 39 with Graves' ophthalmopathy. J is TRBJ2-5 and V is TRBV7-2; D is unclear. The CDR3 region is CASSLGQQETQYF. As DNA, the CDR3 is TGTGCCAGCAGCTTAGGGCAACAAGAGACCCAGTACTTC.